These 10 T cell receptor beta chains originate from one sample sequenced in a study of cytomegalovirus exposure and HLA in healthy donors. Clones were sequenced by immunoSEQ multiplex PCR, and TCRdb holds only the in-frame ones, with some missing. The sample has tens of thousands of clones, about 89% seen once. The specimen sequenced was PBMCs. Receptors originate from a woman aged 18-30 years in good health and CMV-seronegative.

The chain is built from TRBV5-1 and TRBJ2-1; a possible D gene is TRBD1 (5 bases). V lost 0 bases, J lost 7 bases, and 11 bases lay in between. The CDR3 extends over 14 amino acids. Germline CDR1 SGHRS, CDR2 YFSETQ. CDR3 protein: CASSLVGPGNEQFF. In nucleotides, the CDR3 is TGCGCCAGCAGCTTGGTGGGGCCAGGGAATGAGCAGTTCTTC.

This clone was seen only once. The J gene is TRBJ1-4, the V gene TRBV18, with unresolved D. The CDR3 spans 10 residues. Germline-derived CDR1 and CDR2 are KGHSH and LQKENI. V lost 9 bases to trimming and J lost 8 bases, with 7 bases between them. The CDR3 bases are TGTGCCAGTTCCGGGGAAAAACTGTTTTTT. It specifies CASSGEKLFF.

This rearrangement joins TRBV2 to TRBJ1-6; D gene uncertain. Trimming pared 11 bases from V and 8 bases from J, leaving 16 bases between. Germline-derived CDR1 and CDR2 are SNHLY and FYNNEI. This CDR3 contains 13 residues. This chain's CDR3 is CASRRDQDSPLHF. The CDR3 nucleotides are TGTGCCTCCCGACGGGATCAGGATTCACCCCTCCACTTT.

J is TRBJ2-1 and V is TRBV19; 9 bases match TRBD2. V lost 6 bases and J lost 6; bases outside the gene matches: 6. The CDR3 covers 14 residues. From germline, CDR1 is LNHDA and CDR2 SQIVND (reference sequence). The CDR3 loop is CASSASLAGNEQFF. The CDR3 DNA sequence: TGTGCCAGTAGCGCCTCACTAGCGGGCAATGAGCAGTTCTTC.

The J gene is TRBJ1-2, the V gene TRBV10-1; D unresolved. Germline CDR1 WNHNN, CDR2 SYGVQD (reference sequence). The CDR3 has 13 amino acids. Trimming took 0 bases from V and 5 from J, leaving 7 bases between them. CDR3 sequence: CASSESGNYGYTF. The CDR3 nucleotides are TGCGCCAGCAGTGAGTCTGGCAATTATGGCTACACCTTC.

This clone was counted a few times. The chain links TRBV30 to TRBJ1-1, with D maybe TRBD1 (6 bases). The germline CDR1 and CDR2 sequences are GTSNPN and SVGIG (reference sequence). V was pared by 5 bases and J by 12 bases, with 13 bases between. There are 10 residues in the CDR3. CDR3 nucleotides: TGTGCCTGGGAGCAGGGGAGAACTTTCTTT. Its translation: CAWEQGRTFF.

The chain recombines TRBV5-1 with TRBJ2-1, with a tentative D call TRBD2 (7 bases). V was shortened by 1 base and J by 2 bases, with 13 bases between the two germline ends. The CDR3 runs to 16 residues. The V gene's germline CDR1 is SGHRS and CDR2 YFSETQ. The DNA for the CDR3 is TGCGCCAGCAGCTTGATCGGGGGGCGCGCCTACAATGAGCAGTTCTTC. This codes for CASSLIGGRAYNEQFF.

The rearrangement joins TRBV2 to TRBJ2-3; 7 bases line up with TRBD2. Losses at the gene ends were 4 bases for V and 8 bases for J; bases not matched to a gene: 12. Germline loops: CDR1 SNHLY, CDR2 FYNNEI. The CDR3 spans 15 residues. CDR3 residues: CASSATSRFPSTQYF. CDR3 DNA sequence: TGTGCCAGCAGTGCGACTAGCCGGTTCCCCAGTACGCAGTATTTT.

J is TRBJ2-5 and V is TRBV9, with D possibly being TRBD2 (6 bases). The CDR3 extends over 15 amino acids. Looked up from germline, CDR1 is SGDLS and CDR2 is YYNGEE. Trimming left V 1 base short and J 1 base short, with 11 bases between. This CDR3 is CASSVYGGLQETQYF. The CDR3 DNA is TGTGCCAGCAGCGTATACGGGGGACTCCAAGAGACCCAGTACTTC.

V usage is TRBV9 and J usage is TRBJ2-7, with TRBD2 matching over 10 bases. The CDR3 spans 14 residues. V was pared by 3 bases and J by 3 bases, with 3 bases of the junction left unmatched. Germline CDR1 reads SGDLS; CDR2 reads YYNGEE. CDR3 protein: CASSGASGGYEQYF. CDR3 nucleotide sequence: TGTGCCAGCAGCGGGGCTAGCGGGGGCTACGAGCAGTACTTC.